This TCR beta chain is from a study of identical twins. Broader study findings: High-abundance cord blood beta clonotypes had fewer insertions; memory repertoires showed none. The models systematically underestimated how much out-of-frame TCR alpha was shared in monozygotic twins. Twin-shared out-of-frame alpha sequences showed excess low generation probability.

The CDR3 extends over 17 amino acids. Germline V gives CDR1 SEHNR, CDR2 FQNEAQ (reference sequence). Trimming stripped 5 bases from V and 8 bases from J, with 24 bases between. TCRdb redid the calling of the 5' RACE reads with MiXCR, one entry per CDR3 protein. The repertoire holds 1.5 million or so distinct CDR3 sequences, roughly a third seen once, with about 0.27% in the top ten. This clonotype was found a few times. Its matching antigen is unknown. The sequenced sample consisted of cord blood. The clonotype comes from a newborn girl in good health. V and J are TRBV7-9 and TRBJ1-4, with a weak D call TRBD1 (6 bases). The CDR3 region has the DNA TGTGCCAGCAGCCTAAGAAGACCCCGGGGGGCGGGAGAAAAACTGTTTTTT. Translated: CASSLRRPRGAGEKLFF.